This T cell receptor (beta chain) was recorded in a study of response to subunit inactivated influenza vaccine. Findings and limits, study-wide: Authors suggested seasonal influenza vaccinations each recruit few new T cells.

TCRdb used MiXCR to reprocess the RT-PCR reads, holding one entry per CDR3 protein. The sample contains 300,000 to 350,000 distinct CDR3 sequences, 21% of which appear only once. For this clonotype: Its antigen remains unknown.

The sequence derives from a man between 50 and 75 years old who received an inactivated influenza vaccine. Sequences were derived from PBMCs from blood, sampled around 22 months after vaccination.

The CDR3 sequence: CASDILPHPDTQYF. The CDR3, as DNA: TGTGCCAGCGATATATTACCCCACCCAGATACGCAGTATTTT. The V and J genes are TRBV5-5 and TRBJ2-3; D is uncertain. V gave up 7 bases and J gave up 4 bases, with 16 bases separating them. The CDR3 spans 14 residues. CDR1 SGHKS and CDR2 YYEKEE come from the germline V gene (reference sequence).